The 31 T cell receptor beta chains presented below share a single source sample, sequenced in a study of T cell changes during pregnancy in multiple sclerosis. The method was immunoSEQ multiplex PCR; TCRdb's version includes in-frame clones alone and lacks a portion of them. The data contain roughly 26,000 clones, nearly 90% of them seen just once; the ten biggest clones take up approximately 16%. The specimen was CD8+ T cells from peripheral blood mononuclear cells, collected in the second trimester of pregnancy. The origin of the receptors is a female donor with multiple sclerosis, enrolled in a pregnancy study.

This clone was counted a single time. This chain uses TRBV2 with TRBJ1-3; D gene ambiguous. The CDR3 loop spans 18 amino acids. Germline CDR1 reads SNHLY; CDR2 reads FYNNEI. The V and J ends lost 0 bases and 0 bases respectively, with 15 bases between them. The CDR3 DNA is TGTGCCAGCAGTGAAGCGCTTCTGGTCACCAGCTCTGGAAACACCATATATTTT. Its translation: CASSEALLVTSSGNTIYF.

The chain recombines TRBV21-1 with TRBJ2-3; TRBD1 is the table's D call, not checked against the DNA. TRBV21-1 is classified as a pseudogene. The CDR3 runs to 17 residues. The CDR3 sequence: CASSKMVAGFGTDTQYF. The DNA for the CDR3 is TGTGCCAGCAGCAAAATGGTGGCAGGTTTTGGCACAGATACGCAGTATTTT.

The chain carries TRBV10-2 and TRBJ2-7; possibly TRBD2 for D (6 bases). The V gene's germline CDR1 is WSHSY and CDR2 SAAADI. CDR3 length equals 13 residues. V was cut by 8 bases and J by 3 bases, with 14 bases left in between. CDR3 protein: CASGGLNFYEQYF. The CDR3, as DNA: TGCGCCAGCGGGGGACTCAATTTCTACGAGCAGTACTTC.

V and J are TRBV9 and TRBJ2-5, with a weak D call TRBD2 (7 bases). The CDR3 contains 17 residues. The V end lost 3 bases, the J end lost 0 bases, and 18 bases lay between the germline ends. From germline, CDR1 is SGDLS and CDR2 YYNGEE. CDR3 loop: CASSEGVSSGYQETQYF. The DNA of the CDR3 is TGTGCCAGCAGCGAGGGGGTCTCTAGCGGTTACCAAGAGACCCAGTACTTC.

The chain employs TRBV21-1 and TRBJ1-5. TRBV21-1 is flagged as a pseudogene. This CDR3 is built from 17 residues. CDR3 amino acids: CASSKRQHSYSNQPQHF. The DNA for the CDR3 is TGTGCCAGCAGCAAGCGGCAGCACTCCTATAGCAATCAGCCCCAGCATTTT.

The genes are TRBV7-9 and TRBJ2-7; 9 bases are a match to TRBD1. There are 14 residues in the CDR3. The germline gives CDR1 SEHNR, CDR2 FQNEAQ (reference sequence). The ends lost 5 bases at V and 4 bases at J; junction bases unmatched: 6. Here the CDR3 reads CASSGRDREYEQYF. The CDR3 DNA reads as TGTGCCAGCAGCGGCCGGGACAGGGAGTACGAGCAGTACTTC. Full variable domain (outside the CDR3, taken from reference TRBV7-9 and TRBJ2-7): DTGVSQNPRHKITKRGQNVTFRCDPISEHNRLYWYRQTLGQGPEFLTYFQNEAQLEKSRLLSDRFSAERPKGSFSTLEIQRTEQGDSAMYLCASSGRDREYEQYFGPGTRLTVT.

The chain's CDR3 is CASSPLAGGPRNEQFF. Written as DNA, the CDR3 is TGTGCCAGCAGTCCCTTAGCTGGAGGGCCAAGAAATGAGCAGTTCTTC. This rearrangement joins TRBV28 to TRBJ2-1, with TRBD2 as a possible D gene (6 bases). The CDR3 consists of 16 residues. Looked up from germline, CDR1 is MDHEN and CDR2 is SYDVKM. V shed 5 bases and J shed 7 bases, with 21 bases lying between them.

This clone appeared a single time. The chain employs TRBV28 and TRBJ2-7, with a weak D call TRBD2 (5 bases). V lost 3 bases and J lost 4, with 13 bases in between. CDR1 is MDHEN and CDR2 is SYDVKM in the germline V gene. This CDR3 has 14 amino acids. The CDR3 loop is CASSFKAGAYEQYF. CDR3 coding DNA: TGTGCCAGCAGTTTCAAGGCGGGCGCTTACGAGCAGTACTTC.

This chain uses TRBV7-2 with TRBJ2-3, with 9 bases fitting TRBD1. V was clipped by 4 bases and J by 2 bases; unmatched bases: 4. Germline V lookup: CDR1 SGHTA, CDR2 FQGNSA. This CDR3 has 15 amino acids. The CDR3 nucleotides are TGTGCCAGCAGCTCGGGACAGGGTAACACAGATACGCAGTATTTT. Its translation: CASSSGQGNTDTQYF.

The count of this clone is one. The CDR3 reads CASGYREAFF. The CDR3 coding sequence is TGTGCCAGCGGCTACAGAGAAGCTTTCTTT. J is TRBJ1-1 and V is TRBV27; D is uncertain. V lost 8 bases and J 8 bases, leaving 9 bases between the germline ends. The CDR3 is 10 amino acids. The germline gives CDR1 MNHEY, CDR2 SMNVEV (reference sequence).

The CDR3 sequence: CASSSPGTGNTGELFF. Written as DNA, the CDR3 is TGTGCCAGCAGCTCGCCCGGGACAGGGAACACCGGGGAGCTGTTTTTT. This chain links TRBV7-9 with TRBJ2-2, with 8 bases aligning to TRBD1. The CDR3 consists of 16 residues. Germline CDR1 reads SEHNR; CDR2 reads FQNEAQ (reference sequence). V dropped 4 bases and J dropped 1; count of bases not matched to a gene: 5.

V is TRBV7-6 and J is TRBJ2-1; the D gene is possibly TRBD2 (5 bases). The CDR3 totals 12 residues. Between the trimmed V and J ends, which lost 4 bases and 9 bases, there was a span of 10 bases. The V gene's germline CDR1 is SGHVS and CDR2 FNYEAQ. This CDR3 is CASSYSGSEQFF. The DNA for the CDR3 is TGTGCCAGCAGCTACTCGGGGAGTGAGCAGTTCTTC.

This chain uses TRBV7-2 with TRBJ1-1, with D perhaps TRBD1 (5 bases). Trimming removed 6 bases from V and 3 bases from J, with 11 bases in between. CDR1 SGHTA and CDR2 FQGNSA come from the germline V gene. The CDR3 is 13 amino acids. CDR3 residues: CASSPRGDTEAFF. CDR3 in DNA: TGTGCCAGCAGTCCAAGGGGCGACACTGAAGCTTTCTTT.

This clone was seen just once. The chain carries TRBV27 and TRBJ2-2; unclear D gene. Germline values: CDR1 MNHEY, CDR2 SMNVEV (reference sequence). Trimming pared 0 bases from V and 7 bases from J, leaving 6 bases between. This CDR3 has 13 amino acids. CDR3 DNA sequence: TGTGCCAGCAGTTTATCCCCCCGCGGGGAGCTGTTTTTT. Its protein product is CASSLSPRGELFF.

The CDR3 loop is CAILHPGDGYTF. The DNA of the CDR3 is TGTGCCATCCTACACCCAGGGGATGGCTACACCTTC. V usage is TRBV10-3 and J usage is TRBJ1-2; maybe TRBD1 (6 bases). V lost 8 bases and J lost 6, with 13 bases in between. Germline V gives CDR1 ENHRY, CDR2 SYGVKD. The CDR3 has 12 amino acids.

This chain joins TRBV9 and TRBJ2-2, with TRBD2 matching over 8 bases. The CDR3 loop spans 16 amino acids. Germline values: CDR1 SGDLS, CDR2 YYNGEE. J was trimmed by 4 bases and V by 4 bases; bases with no gene match: 9. The CDR3, as DNA: TGTGCCAGCAGCCCCCGGGGACTAGGCGGCACCGGGGAGCTGTTTTTT. Protein: CASSPRGLGGTGELFF.

The genes are TRBV4-1 and TRBJ2-7, with D tentatively TRBD1 (6 bases). This CDR3 is 14 amino acids long. Germline V CDR1 and CDR2: MGHRA, YSYEKL. V lost 4 bases and J 5 bases, leaving 15 bases between the germline ends. The CDR3 loop reads CASSPIPGVHEQYF. DNA of the CDR3: TGCGCCAGCAGCCCAATACCAGGGGTCCACGAGCAGTACTTC.

This chain connects TRBV19 to TRBJ2-1; perhaps TRBD2 as D (5 bases). Germline V gene data show CDR1 as LNHDA and CDR2 as SQIVND (reference sequence). The V gene lost 4 bases and the J gene lost 0 bases, with 10 bases spanning the gap. The CDR3 has 15 residues. The CDR3 is CASSRAGSSYNEQFF. CDR3 DNA: TGTGCCAGTAGTAGGGCTGGGAGCTCCTACAATGAGCAGTTCTTC.

The J gene is TRBJ1-4, the V gene TRBV2, with 7 positions matching TRBD1. V dropped 5 bases and J dropped 7; count of bases not matched to a gene: 7. This CDR3 contains 14 residues. Looked up from germline, CDR1 is SNHLY and CDR2 is FYNNEI. Here the CDR3 reads CASSLQGRGEKLFF. In DNA, the CDR3 is TGTGCCAGCAGTTTACAGGGGCGAGGTGAAAAACTGTTTTTT.

The CDR3 bases are TGTGCCAGCAGCTTGAGGGCTAGCGGGAACTACGAGCAGTACTTC. Protein: CASSLRASGNYEQYF. V usage is TRBV5-6 and J usage is TRBJ2-7; 9 bases line up with TRBD2. CDR1 and CDR2 from the germline V gene are SGHDT and YYEEEE. The CDR3 covers 15 residues. With 1 base clipped from V and 3 bases from J, the junction kept 5 bases outside the gene matches.

The count of this clone is one. The CDR3 sequence: CASSLWSPGDTQYF. The CDR3 region has the DNA TGTGCCAGCAGTTTATGGTCCCCGGGGGATACGCAGTATTTT. This rearrangement joins TRBV27 to TRBJ2-3; tentatively, D is TRBD2 (5 bases). The ends were cut back, 1 base at V and 6 bases at J, with 11 bases in the middle. The CDR3 covers 14 residues. Germline-derived CDR1 and CDR2 are MNHEY and SMNVEV (reference sequence).

The rearrangement joins TRBV14 to TRBJ2-3; 7 bases align to TRBD1. Unmatched junction bases numbered 7, after V lost 1 base and J lost 3 bases. CDR3 size: 16 residues. Germline V gene data show CDR1 as SGHDN and CDR2 as FVKESK. DNA of the CDR3: TGTGCCAGCAGCCAAGTGGCCAGGGGGTTTACAGATACGCAGTATTTT. This translates into CASSQVARGFTDTQYF.

J is TRBJ1-1 and V is TRBV5-4; 8 nucleotides line up with TRBD1. Germline V gives CDR1 SGHNT, CDR2 YYREEE (reference sequence). This CDR3 is built from 13 residues. Trimming removed 1 base from V and 11 bases from J; junction bases left unmatched: 7. The CDR3 loop is CASSLSGGLGAFF. DNA for the CDR3: TGTGCCAGCAGCTTGTCAGGGGGCTTGGGGGCTTTCTTT.

This sequence joins TRBV27 and TRBJ2-1, with TRBD2 matching 13 bases. Trimming cost V 7 bases and J 8 bases; bases outside gene matches: 11. The CDR3 totals 16 residues. Germline assignment: CDR1 MNHEY and CDR2 SMNVEV (reference sequence). CDR3: CASTYLTSGRADEQFF. The CDR3 bases are TGTGCCAGCACCTATCTTACTAGCGGGAGGGCCGATGAGCAGTTCTTC.

This clone showed up just a few times. The J gene is TRBJ1-1, the V gene TRBV7-9; 9 nucleotides match TRBD1. The CDR3 spans 15 residues. After removal of 9 bases from V and 3 bases from J, the junction contained 11 bases not matched to a gene. Germline V lookup: CDR1 SEHNR, CDR2 FQNEAQ (reference sequence). CDR3 DNA sequence: TGTGCCAGTATGGATGGGGACAGGGCCTACACTGAAGCTTTCTTT. Protein: CASMDGDRAYTEAFF.

The chain joins TRBV6-6 to TRBJ2-5; D is undetermined. Germline values: CDR1 MNHNY, CDR2 SVGAGI (reference sequence). Trimming took 4 bases from V and 2 from J, leaving 11 bases between them. The CDR3 contains 14 residues. The CDR3 DNA reads TGTGCCAGCAGTTCCTTGGGCACGCAAGAGACCCAGTACTTC. Translation gives CASSSLGTQETQYF.

A remark on this clone: The same CDR3 arises from other DNA sequences in this sample as well. J is TRBJ2-7 and V is TRBV15; TRBD1 aligns across 8 bases. V gave up 0 bases and J gave up 1 base; unmatched junction bases: 5. The CDR3 has 16 amino acids. Germline V lookup: CDR1 LNHNV, CDR2 YYDKDF (reference sequence). The CDR3 protein is CATSRDKGTGSYEQYF. In nucleotides, the CDR3 is TGTGCCACCAGCAGAGATAAGGGGACAGGATCCTACGAGCAGTACTTC.

This chain connects TRBV29-1 to TRBJ2-1; 8 bases are a match to TRBD1. With 7 bases clipped from V and 10 bases from J, the junction kept 15 bases outside the gene matches. The CDR3 consists of 14 residues. Germline V CDR1 and CDR2: SQVTM, ANQGSEA. The CDR3 reads CSGGGDRPRGEQFF. The CDR3 DNA sequence: TGCAGCGGGGGCGGGGACAGGCCCCGTGGGGAGCAGTTCTTC.

Written as DNA, the CDR3 is TGTGCCAGCAGTGAGGGAGGGATAAGTCGCACAGATACGCAGTATTTT. This sequence encodes CASSEGGISRTDTQYF. The chain couples TRBV6-4 to TRBJ2-3, with TRBD2 matching 7 bases. The ends lost 3 bases at V and 1 base at J; junction bases unmatched: 7. This CDR3 contains 16 residues. Germline V lookup: CDR1 MRHNA, CDR2 SNTAGT.

The V and J genes are TRBV2 and TRBJ2-3, with D maybe TRBD1 (6 bases). Trimming removed 4 bases from V and 0 bases from J, with 8 bases in between. Germline assignment: CDR1 SNHLY and CDR2 FYNNEI. The CDR3 has 14 amino acids. The CDR3 nucleotides read TGTGCCAGCAGTGTACAGGGTAGCACAGATACGCAGTATTTT. It yields the protein CASSVQGSTDTQYF.

The rearrangement uses TRBV29-1 and TRBJ2-5, with D maybe TRBD2 (6 bases). This CDR3 is 13 amino acids long. V shed 7 bases and J shed 9 bases, with 21 bases lying between them. CDR1 is SQVTM and CDR2 is ANQGSEA in the germline V gene. This chain's CDR3 is CSALDLYGEAQYF. CDR3 in DNA: TGCAGCGCCTTGGACCTTTATGGGGAGGCCCAGTACTTC.